Each of the 10 T cell receptor beta chains below was sequenced from the same sample in a study of radiotherapy plus CTLA-4 blockade in lung cancer. Generated by immunoSEQ multiplex PCR, the TCRdb table keeps only in-frame clones and is missing some. The table lists about 88,000 clones, around 72% of them singletons, with over 11% in the top ten. Here the sequenced sample was peripheral blood, taken from a patient treated with radiotherapy plus ipilimumab. The receptors were sampled from a human donor with non-small cell lung cancer that progressed on radiotherapy plus ipilimumab.

The CDR3 DNA follows: TGTGCCTGGAGTGTGAGCAGGAGGACTGAAGCTTTCTTT. The encoded protein is CAWSVSRRTEAFF. This chain uses TRBV30 with TRBJ1-1; D remains unclear. V was clipped by 0 bases and J by 5 bases, with 10 bases between them. The CDR3 covers 13 residues. The germline CDR1 and CDR2 sequences are GTSNPN and SVGIG (reference sequence).

There are a few counts of this clone. This chain uses TRBV14 with TRBJ2-7, with 8 nucleotides matching TRBD1. The CDR3 is made up of 17 amino acids. The junction had 13 bases not matched to a gene; V was cut back by 5 bases and J by 1 base. Germline CDR1 and CDR2: SGHDN and FVKESK. CDR3 region: CASSRAGGSQSSYEQYF. In DNA form, the CDR3 reads TGTGCCAGCAGCAGGGCAGGGGGCTCCCAAAGTTCCTACGAGCAGTACTTC.

The chain recombines TRBV30 with TRBJ2-7; the D is unclear. CDR1 GTSNPN and CDR2 SVGIG come from the germline V gene (reference sequence). The CDR3 runs 13 residues. V was cut by 0 bases and J by 1 base, with 7 bases left in between. The CDR3 sequence: CAWSVGRSYEQYF. CDR3 bases: TGTGCCTGGAGTGTGGGCCGATCCTACGAGCAGTACTTC.

V gene TRBV11-3 combines with J gene TRBJ1-1; D is undetermined. The CDR3 is made up of 13 amino acids. V shed 5 bases and J shed 5 bases, with 12 bases lying between them. Germline values: CDR1 SGHNT, CDR2 YENEEA. The CDR3 loop is CASSIGRETEAFF. The CDR3 coding sequence is TGTGCCAGCAGCATAGGACGGGAGACTGAAGCTTTCTTT.

This sequence joins TRBV25-1 and TRBJ1-5; TRBD1 might be the D (5 bases). The CDR3 extends over 14 amino acids. Germline CDR1 is MGHDK and CDR2 is SYGVNS. The V gene lost 3 bases and the J gene lost 5 bases, with 11 bases spanning the gap. CDR3 sequence (DNA): TGTGCCAGCAGTGACCGGGACGCGCATCAGCCCCAGCATTTT. Its protein is CASSDRDAHQPQHF.

The CDR3 nucleotides read TGTGCCACCAGCAATCGCGGGGGGCCTAGCACAGATACGCAGTATTTT. The encoded protein is CATSNRGGPSTDTQYF. The gene calls are TRBV15 and TRBJ2-3, with 8 bases identical to TRBD2. Germline V lookup: CDR1 LNHNV, CDR2 YYDKDF (reference sequence). This CDR3 region has 16 residues. After removal of 4 bases from V and 0 bases from J, the junction contained 6 bases not matched to a gene.

The table lists this clone with a few counts. The chain is built from TRBV9 and TRBJ2-7; 7 bases match TRBD1. This CDR3 has 17 residues. J gave up 0 bases and V 7 bases, and 16 bases lay outside the gene matches. The germline CDR1 and CDR2 sequences are SGDLS and YYNGEE. The CDR3 DNA sequence: TGTGCCAGCGACAGCAAGAAAGGGACAGAGAGCTCCTACGAGCAGTACTTC. Translated, it gives CASDSKKGTESSYEQYF.

The CDR3 sequence is CAISVQDNSPLHF. As DNA, the CDR3 is TGTGCCATCAGTGTTCAGGATAATTCACCCCTCCACTTT. This chain connects TRBV10-3 to TRBJ1-6; D not certain. CDR3 size: 13 residues. Per the germline V gene, CDR1 is ENHRY and CDR2 is SYGVKD. Trimming left V 4 bases short and J 5 bases short, with 6 bases between.

The rearrangement uses TRBV27 and TRBJ1-2; 7 bases map to TRBD1. The J segment lost 5 bases and the V segment lost 0 bases, leaving 3 bases of the junction unmatched. Germline-derived CDR1 and CDR2 are MNHEY and SMNVEV (reference sequence). The CDR3 extends over 14 amino acids. The CDR3 DNA sequence: TGTGCCAGCAGTTTATCGGGCAGGGGGTATGGCTACACCTTC. This sequence encodes CASSLSGRGYGYTF.

The V and J genes are TRBV6-6 and TRBJ2-7; D possibly corresponds to TRBD2 (7 bases). The CDR3 runs to 13 residues. The ends were cut back, 5 bases at V and 7 bases at J, with 15 bases in the middle. Germline V CDR1 and CDR2: MNHNY, SVGAGI (reference sequence). The CDR3 sequence is CASSRGRGGEQYF. CDR3 coding DNA: TGTGCCAGCAGTCGAGGGAGGGGGGGTGAGCAGTACTTC.